A single TCR beta chain is shown here with its context. Antigen: not known. The entry originates in a study of human CD8 memory T cell subsets. General study results and limits: Only minimal overlap was seen between the stem-like memory and the precursor exhausted T cell repertoires.

Germline-derived CDR1 and CDR2 are SGDLS and YYNGEE. The CDR3 has 13 amino acids. A UMI-labeled 5' RACE approach was the method that produced the TCR beta libraries. In the original processing: Across the sequenced material, each individual TCR beta library was found to contain somewhere between about 2,900 and 18,000 functional CDR3 beta clonotypes. Following a re-call of the 5' RACE reads, TCRdb has one entry per CDR3 protein and lacks DNA. The V and J calls and clone size come from TCRdb's table, not from the authors' own analysis. In total, the table holds approximately 8,200 distinct CDR3 sequences. Magnetic separation of the negative type served to enrich total CD8+ T cells. RNA was isolated from duplicate vials, each containing around 140,000 sorted CD8+ T cells, for every subset.

The clonotype was recovered from a human donor in good health. The V gene is TRBV9, the J gene TRBJ1-2. The sample was CD8+ T cells from PBMCs. CDR3 in amino acids: CASSVGQRYGYTF.